The 10 T cell receptor beta chains listed next were all sequenced from one sample in a study of cytotoxic CD8 clonotypes in ibrutinib-treated CLL. The repertoire was sequenced with immunoSEQ multiplex PCR; TCRdb's copy has only in-frame clones and lacks some. The table lists approximately 350,000 clones, about 61% of them singletons. This specimen was PBMCs, taken after 36 months of ibrutinib treatment. Source of these receptors: a human donor with chronic lymphocytic leukemia.

In this sample, this clone turned up a few times. J is TRBJ1-5 and V is TRBV6-6, with no clear D. Per the germline V gene, CDR1 is MNHNY and CDR2 is SVGAGI (reference sequence). With 0 bases removed from V and 0 bases from J, the gap between germline ends came to 9 bases. The CDR3 totals 16 residues. The CDR3 sequence: CASSYSWVYSNQPQHF. The CDR3 nucleotides read TGTGCCAGCAGTTACTCGTGGGTTTATAGCAATCAGCCCCAGCATTTT.

V and J are TRBV6-6 and TRBJ2-1; D call uncertain. Germline V gives CDR1 MNHNY, CDR2 SVGAGI (reference sequence). The CDR3 contains 13 residues. V lost 7 bases and J lost 3, with 10 bases in between. The CDR3 reads CASKGSNYNEQFF. The CDR3 DNA is TGTGCCAGCAAAGGGTCCAACTACAATGAGCAGTTCTTC.

This sequence joins TRBV6-1 and TRBJ1-6; TRBD1 might be the D (5 bases). The CDR3 runs to 17 residues. V lost 2 bases to trimming and J lost 2 bases, with 13 bases between them. From germline, CDR1 is MNHNS and CDR2 SASEGT. CDR3 coding DNA: TGTGCCAGCAGTGAACGGGCAGGGATCGCCTATAATTCACCCCTCCACTTT. Translating it yields CASSERAGIAYNSPLHF.

This chain joins TRBV4-1 and TRBJ1-2; D gene unclear. V dropped 4 bases and J dropped 6 bases, with 12 bases sitting between them. Germline CDR1 is MGHRA and CDR2 is YSYEKL. This CDR3 region has 13 residues. CDR3 nucleotide sequence: TGCGCCAGCAGCCCCCCGGGTATCCATGGCTACACCTTC. Its translation is CASSPPGIHGYTF.

The chain combines TRBV11-2 with TRBJ1-2, with D unclear. The ends were cut back, 1 base at V and 9 bases at J, with 6 bases in the middle. There are 11 residues in the CDR3. CDR1 and CDR2 from the germline V gene are SGHAT and FQNNGV. The CDR3 coding sequence is TGTGCCAGCAGCTTAGGCGGCCGCTACACCTTC. It codes for CASSLGGRYTF.

This chain links TRBV29-1 with TRBJ2-1; D is undetermined. The CDR3 length is 15 residues. Germline assignment: CDR1 SQVTM and CDR2 ANQGSEA. Trimming stripped 1 base from V and 1 base from J, with 11 bases between. CDR3 DNA sequence: TGCAGCGTTGAAGCACTTGACACTTCCTACAATGAGCAGTTCTTC. It yields the protein CSVEALDTSYNEQFF.

The chain carries TRBV15 and TRBJ2-7, with D possibly matching TRBD2 (7 bases). V shed 3 bases and J shed 6 bases, with 30 bases lying between them. This CDR3 contains 19 residues. Germline CDR1 and CDR2: LNHNV and YYDKDF (reference sequence). The CDR3: CATSREGVAGTSLEGEQYF. Written as DNA, the CDR3 is TGTGCCACCAGCAGGGAGGGGGTAGCGGGTACCTCTCTCGAAGGCGAGCAGTACTTC.

The chain uses TRBV9 and TRBJ2-7; 8 positions match TRBD1. The germline gives CDR1 SGDLS, CDR2 YYNGEE. V lost 3 bases, J lost 0 bases, and 5 bases stayed unmatched. The CDR3 is 15 residues long. The CDR3 nucleotides are TGTGCCAGCAGCGAAGGGACAGGAAGCTCCTACGAGCAGTACTTC. Amino acids: CASSEGTGSSYEQYF.

The chain recombines TRBV7-2 with TRBJ2-7, with no clear D. Trimming took off 4 bases at V and 0 bases at J, with 7 bases between the two ends. Germline lookup yields CDR1 SGHTA and CDR2 FQGNSA. The CDR3 totals 13 residues. CDR3 in DNA: TGTGCCAGCAGCTCAACTGCCTCCTACGAGCAGTACTTC. This encodes CASSSTASYEQYF.

CDR3: CSVEGQGWASTDTQYF. CDR3 coding DNA: TGCAGCGTTGAAGGACAGGGGTGGGCTAGCACAGATACGCAGTATTTT. V gene TRBV29-1 combines with J gene TRBJ2-3, with 8 bases identical to TRBD1. V dropped 1 base and J dropped 0; count of bases not matched to a gene: 6. The CDR3 has 16 residues. The germline CDR1 and CDR2 sequences are SQVTM and ANQGSEA.